This T cell receptor (beta chain) emerged from a study of T-cell reconstitution after alpha-beta-depleted transplantation in children. This clonotype was recorded a few times. A TCRbeta library incorporating unique molecular identifiers was prepared. TCRdb re-derived calls from the PCR reads in MiXCR, one entry per CDR3 protein. The sample consists of about 980,000 distinct CDR3 sequences, roughly 29% of them appearing once. The material sequenced was PBMCs, mostly from graft donor cells, taken 360 days after TCRalphabeta/CD19-depleted stem cell transplant. This receptor was identified in a boy under two years old who had a stem cell transplant for SCID, so the T cells may come from the graft donor.

CDR3 nucleotides: TGTGCCAGCAGCGTCCAGGGCTTCGGGGGAGAAGCTTTCTTT. It yields the protein CASSVQGFGGEAFF. The V call is TRBV9, the J call TRBJ1-1, with D perhaps matching TRBD1 (5 bases). Germline CDR1 and CDR2: SGDLS and YYNGEE. The germline V and J ends were trimmed by 2 bases and 8 bases, with 16 bases remaining between them. The CDR3 spans 14 residues.